This is a list of T cell receptor beta chains from one sample in a study of T cell responses to AZD1222 COVID-19 vaccine. Produced via immunoSEQ multiplex PCR; TCRdb's table is partial and in-frame only. This sample has about 140,000 clones; under 95% occur once, and the top ten carry approximately 2.6%. Sequencing was performed on peripheral blood, taken on day 0 of AZD1222 vaccination. These receptors were taken from an adult in good health. The CDR3 runs from the conserved cysteine through the conserved F or W. A D gene is named only where the DNA matches it firmly. Size is omitted from some rows. Given values are once, few, many or a class for expanded clones.

TRBV19	TRBJ2-1	.	.	14	TGTGCCAGTAGTATAGGGCCGGGGAGGAATGAGCAGTTCTTC	CASSIGPGRNEQFF
TRBV29-1	TRBJ1-4	.	.	13	TGCAGCGTTGAGGGGAGGGATAATGAAAAACTGTTTTTT	CSVEGRDNEKLFF
TRBV7-2	TRBJ1-1	.	.	14	TGTGCCAGCAGCCAGGGGCTGATTAACACTGAAGCTTTCTTT	CASSQGLINTEAFF
TRBV11-2	TRBJ2-3	.	TRBD2	15	TGTGCCAGCAGCTTATCTGCGGGAGTAACAGATACGCAGTATTTT	CASSLSAGVTDTQYF
TRBV9	TRBJ2-2	.	.	13	TGTGCCAGCAGCGTAACAGGGACCGGGGAGCTGTTTTTT	CASSVTGTGELFF
TRBV3-1/TRBV3-2	TRBJ1-2	once	.	13	TGTGCCAGCAGCCAGGGGCAGGACTATGGCTACACCTTC	CASSQGQDYGYTF
TRBV19	TRBJ2-1	.	TRBD2	14	TGTGCCAGTAGTATTTCGGGAGGGTTCAATGAGCAGTTCTTC	CASSISGGFNEQFF
TRBV7-8	TRBJ1-1	.	.	16	TGTGCCAGCAGCTTAAAGGAGGACAGCATGAACACTGAAGCTTTCTTT	CASSLKEDSMNTEAFF
TRBV12-3/TRBV12-4	TRBJ2-4	.	.	12	TGTGCCAGCAGTTATAGAGGGAACATTCAGTACTTC	CASSYRGNIQYF
TRBV18	TRBJ1-1	.	.	14	TGTGCCAGCTCTCTTCCCGGGGCGAACACTGAAGCTTTCTTT	CASSLPGANTEAFF
TRBV4-1	TRBJ1-4	.	.	15	TGCGCCAGCAGCCGCCTAGGAGCAACTAATGAAAAACTGTTTTTT	CASSRLGATNEKLFF
TRBV6-5	TRBJ2-7	once	.	13	TGTGCCAGCAGTTCCCGGGTTCTCTACGAGCAGTACTTC	CASSSRVLYEQYF
TRBV28	TRBJ2-5	.	.	16	TGTGCCAGCAGTCCGGGTCCGGGACTTCCGAAGGAGACCCAGTACTTC	CASSPGPGLPKETQYF
TRBV4-3	TRBJ1-1	.	.	13	TGCGCCAGCAGCGAAAGACCCGGACTTCGGGCTTTCTTT	CASSERPGLRAFF
TRBV4-1	TRBJ1-6	.	.	16	TGCGCCAGCAGCCAAGATGGGGTTGGGGTACCTTCACCCCTCCACTTT	CASSQDGVGVPSPLHF
TRBV9	TRBJ1-6	.	.	14	TGTGCCAGCAGCGTGGTCGGCTATAATTCACCCCTCCACTTT	CASSVVGYNSPLHF
TRBV3-1/TRBV3-2	TRBJ2-7	.	.	11	TGTGCCACCAGGGGACCCTACGAGCAGTACTTC	CATRGPYEQYF
TRBV5-6	TRBJ2-3	once	TRBD1	18	TGTGCCAGCAGCTTGGACGGGACAGGACTGAGGGGCACAGATACGCAGTATTTT	CASSLDGTGLRGTDTQYF
TRBV7-6	TRBJ1-3	.	.	16	TGTGCCAGCAGCTTAGTTACGGATGGCTCTGGAAACACCATATATTTT	CASSLVTDGSGNTIYF
TRBV6-1	TRBJ1-5	.	.	15	TGTGCCAGCAGTGAACGGGGGGGTTCGGGTCAGCCCCAGCATTTT	CASSERGGSGQPQHF
TRBV5-1	TRBJ1-2	.	.	14	TGCGCCAGCAGCTTGGACCCCCGCAACTATGGCTACACCTTC	CASSLDPRNYGYTF
TRBV2	TRBJ1-6	.	.	14	TGTGCCAGCACACAAGAGGGAAGTAATTCACCCCTCCACTTT	CASTQEGSNSPLHF
TRBV11-3	TRBJ2-5	.	.	15	TGTGCCAGCAGCTTAGCTTTTCGGGACCCAGAGACCCAGTACTTC	CASSLAFRDPETQYF
TRBV7-2	TRBJ1-2	.	.	12	TGTGCCAGCAGAGAACAGGCCTATGGCTACACCTTC	CASREQAYGYTF
TRBV4-2	TRBJ2-7	.	TRBD2	16	TGTGCCAGCAGCCAAGATCTACTAGCGGGGGACTACGAGCAGTACTTC	CASSQDLLAGDYEQYF
TRBV6-6	TRBJ1-3	.	.	15	TGTGCCAGCAGTAAAGAACACAACTCTGGAAACACCATATATTTT	CASSKEHNSGNTIYF
TRBV28	TRBJ1-6	.	TRBD1	15	TGTGCCAGCAGTTTACTGACAGGGAATAATTCACCCCTCCACTTT	CASSLLTGNNSPLHF
TRBV11-3	TRBJ1-5	.	.	13	TGTGCCAGCAGCTTTGGGCAGAATCAGCCCCAGCATTTT	CASSFGQNQPQHF
TRBV5-1	TRBJ2-2	.	TRBD2	17	TGCGCCAGCAGCTCCGAACTAGCGGGGGTCCCCACCGGGGAGCTGTTTTTT	CASSSELAGVPTGELFF
TRBV28	TRBJ1-5	once	.	15	TGTGCCAGCAGTCTATATGACAACACTAATCAGCCCCAGCATTTT	CASSLYDNTNQPQHF
TRBV24-1	TRBJ2-6	.	TRBD1	15	TGTGCCACAGGGACAGGGAACTCTGGGGCCAACGTCCTGACTTTC	CATGTGNSGANVLTF
TRBV19	TRBJ1-4	.	.	12	TGTGCCAGTAAGGCAGCCACTGAAAAACTGTTTTTT	CASKAATEKLFF
TRBV6-1	TRBJ2-5	.	TRBD2	15	TGTGCCAGCAGTGATTCTAGCGGGAGTTTAGAGACCCAGTACTTC	CASSDSSGSLETQYF
TRBV7-3	TRBJ2-3	.	TRBD2	16	TGTGCCAGCAGCCGGCCTAGCGGGGGGGCTACAGATACGCAGTATTTT	CASSRPSGGATDTQYF
TRBV5-1	TRBJ1-5	.	.	15	TGCGCCAGCAGCTTGGGGGAATATTACGGTCAGCCCCAGCATTTT	CASSLGEYYGQPQHF
TRBV5-6	TRBJ1-2	few	.	13	TGTGCCAGCAGCGACAGAGGGGACTATGGCTACACCTTC	CASSDRGDYGYTF
TRBV4-1	TRBJ2-3	.	.	13	TGCGCCAGCAGCCAGACGTTCACAGATACGCAGTATTTT	CASSQTFTDTQYF
TRBV6-2/TRBV6-3	TRBJ1-4	.	.	16	TGTGCCAGCAGTAGGACCCCCGGCGCAACTAATGAAAAACTGTTTTTT	CASSRTPGATNEKLFF
TRBV7-9	TRBJ2-2	.	TRBD2	17	TGTGCCAGCAGCTTAAGTCGCGGGAGTTCGTTGGCCGGGGAGCTGTTTTTT	CASSLSRGSSLAGELFF
TRBV24-1	TRBJ2-3	.	TRBD2	17	TGTGCCACCAGTGCCCTAGGTGCGGGAGGGCCTTCGGATACGCAGTATTTT	CATSALGAGGPSDTQYF
TRBV28	TRBJ1-5	few	.	14	TGTGCCAGCAGTTTGGACAGTAGCAATCAGCCCCAGCATTTT	CASSLDSSNQPQHF
TRBV5-4	TRBJ1-4	.	.	13	TGTGCCAGCAGATATATTGGGAATGAAAAACTGTTTTTT	CASRYIGNEKLFF
TRBV7-9	TRBJ1-1	once	.	13	TGTGCCAGCACTTCTGTATTTCCCCCTGAAGCTTTCTTT	CASTSVFPPEAFF